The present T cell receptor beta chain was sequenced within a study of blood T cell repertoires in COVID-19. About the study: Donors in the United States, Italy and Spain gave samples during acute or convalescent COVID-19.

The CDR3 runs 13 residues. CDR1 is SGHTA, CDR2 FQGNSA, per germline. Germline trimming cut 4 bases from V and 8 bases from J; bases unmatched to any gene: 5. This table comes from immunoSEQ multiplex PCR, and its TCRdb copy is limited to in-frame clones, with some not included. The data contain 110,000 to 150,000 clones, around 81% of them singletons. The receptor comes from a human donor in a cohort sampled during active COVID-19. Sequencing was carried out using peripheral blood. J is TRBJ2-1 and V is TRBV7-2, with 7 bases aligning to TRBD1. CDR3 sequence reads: CASSSDRPDEQFF. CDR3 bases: TGTGCCAGCAGCTCGGACAGGCCGGATGAGCAGTTCTTC.